The rows below give T cell receptor beta chains drawn from one sample of a study of blood T cells in healthy people across ages. In TCRdb, the 5' RACE reads were re-called with MiXCR into one record per CDR3 protein. The sample consists of around 990,000 distinct CDR3 sequences, roughly 24% of them appearing once. This sample was also put to use in a study of T cells of mothers and their children.

Sample: blood. Receptor source: a girl aged 2-15 years in good health. Both conserved end residues are part of each CDR3. D genes are given only for firm matches. Clone size is given for some rows only: seen once, a few or many times, or a class if the clone is expanded.

j_gene,v_gene,abundance,d_gene,CDR3aa,CDR3nt
TRBJ2-7,TRBV25-1,many,TRBD2,CASSERLAGTYEQYF,TGTGCCAGCAGTGAGCGGCTAGCGGGGACCTACGAGCAGTACTTC
TRBJ2-5,TRBV7-2,.,.,CASSATTQPETQYF,TGTGCCAGCAGCGCGACTACCCAGCCGGAGACCCAGTACTTC
TRBJ2-7,TRBV12-3/TRBV12-4,.,TRBD1,CASSFTPGQGHQYF,TGTGCCAGCAGCTTCACTCCGGGACAGGGTCACCAGTACTTC
TRBJ2-1,TRBV7-2,.,.,CASSLTRGPYRNEQFF,TGTGCCAGCAGCTTAACGCGGGGGCCTTACCGCAATGAGCAGTTCTTC
TRBJ1-6,TRBV12-3/TRBV12-4,.,.,CASTSKGSPLHF,TGTGCCAGCACCTCGAAGGGATCACCCCTCCACTTT
TRBJ2-7,TRBV28,.,.,CASSFSIGPKSIYEQYF,TGTGCCAGCAGTTTTTCGATTGGTCCTAAGTCGATCTACGAGCAGTACTTC
TRBJ1-2,TRBV28,.,TRBD1,CASSLGTGARGYGYTF,TGTGCCAGCAGTCTCGGGACAGGGGCCCGTGGCTATGGCTACACCTTC
TRBJ2-5,TRBV5-1,.,.,CASSLAGEVEETQYF,TGCGCCAGCAGCTTGGCAGGGGAAGTAGAAGAGACCCAGTACTTC
TRBJ2-1,TRBV6-6,.,TRBD1,CASRQDRQGSRNEQFF,TGTGCCAGCAGACAAGATCGACAGGGAAGTAGGAATGAGCAGTTCTTC
TRBJ2-7,TRBV5-1,.,.,CASSLYSGSYEQYF,TGCGCCAGCAGCCTCTATTCGGGGTCCTACGAGCAGTACTTC
TRBJ2-5,TRBV5-1,.,TRBD2,CASSLDGLAGEEFF,TGCGCCAGCAGCTTGGACGGACTAGCGGGAGAAGAGTTCTTC
TRBJ1-5,TRBV19,.,.,CASSMGRRGSSNQPQHF,TGTGCCAGTAGTATGGGACGTAGGGGGTCGAGCAATCAGCCCCAGCATTTT
TRBJ2-7,TRBV2,few,TRBD1,CASTEQGYEQYF,TGTGCCAGCACCGAACAGGGGTACGAGCAGTACTTC
TRBJ1-1,TRBV5-6,.,TRBD1,CASSYATQGVTEAFF,TGTGCCAGCAGCTATGCTACACAGGGGGTTACTGAAGCTTTCTTT
TRBJ2-3,TRBV16,.,TRBD2,CASSTSGDTDTQYF,TGTGCCAGCAGCACTAGCGGAGACACAGATACGCAGTATTTT
TRBJ2-7,TRBV12-3/TRBV12-4,.,.,CASSPRTVSYEQYF,TGTGCCAGCAGTCCCCGGACAGTCTCCTACGAGCAGTACTTC
TRBJ2-7,TRBV20-1,.,.,CSALGRFYEQYF,TGCAGTGCTCTTGGGCGGTTCTACGAGCAGTACTTC
TRBJ1-5,TRBV27,few,.,CASSPDGPNQPQHF,TGTGCCAGCAGTCCTGACGGACCCAATCAGCCCCAGCATTTT
TRBJ1-4,TRBV20-1,few,.,CSVRAPLLNEKLFF,TGCAGTGTTAGAGCGCCCTTACTTAATGAAAAACTGTTTTTT
TRBJ2-1,TRBV29-1,.,TRBD2,CSAAGPLNYNEQFF,TGCAGCGCAGCGGGACCGCTCAACTACAATGAGCAGTTCTTC
TRBJ2-7,TRBV18,.,TRBD1,CASSSIGQAYEQYF,TGTGCCAGCTCATCAATAGGACAGGCCTACGAGCAGTACTTC
TRBJ2-3,TRBV19,few,.,CATTTGRSGGTDTQYF,TGTGCCACCACTACAGGGAGAAGCGGGGGCACAGATACGCAGTATTTT
TRBJ2-7,TRBV28,few,.,CASSFGPVQYF,TGTGCCAGCAGTTTTGGTCCCGTGCAGTACTTC
TRBJ2-5,TRBV7-2,few,.,CASSRTLETQYF,TGTGCCAGCAGCCGGACACTAGAGACCCAGTACTTC
TRBJ2-7,TRBV20-1,.,.,CSARAWAATYEQYF,TGCAGTGCTAGGGCTTGGGCGGCGACCTACGAGCAGTACTTC
TRBJ2-5,TRBV5-1,.,.,CASSLDSPAEETQYF,TGCGCCAGCAGCTTGGACTCACCAGCGGAAGAGACCCAGTACTTC
TRBJ2-5,TRBV28,many,.,CASWDLQETQYF,TGTGCCAGCTGGGACCTACAAGAGACCCAGTACTTC
TRBJ2-1,TRBV15,few,TRBD1,CATSLRDREYNEQFF,TGTGCCACCAGCCTCCGGGACAGAGAGTACAATGAGCAGTTCTTC
TRBJ2-5,TRBV5-1,.,TRBD1,CASSSTGGASETQYF,TGCGCCAGCAGCTCGACAGGGGGCGCTTCAGAGACCCAGTACTTC
TRBJ1-3,TRBV20-1,.,TRBD1,CSARGQGRGDPGNTIYF,TGCAGTGCTAGGGGACAGGGCAGGGGAGATCCTGGAAACACCATATATTTT
TRBJ2-1,TRBV11-1,.,.,CASSLGRLGGQFF,TGTGCCAGCAGCTTAGGGCGGTTAGGCGGGCAGTTCTTC
TRBJ2-7,TRBV27,once,.,CASSTREQYF,TGTGCCAGCAGCACCCGCGAGCAGTACTTC
TRBJ2-7,TRBV12-5,.,.,CASVPGTSYEQYF,TGTGCTAGTGTACCGGGGACCTCCTACGAGCAGTACTTC
TRBJ2-1,TRBV12-3/TRBV12-4,.,.,CASSLYPGERRSYNEQFF,TGTGCCAGCAGTTTATACCCAGGGGAGAGAAGATCCTACAATGAGCAGTTCTTC
TRBJ2-7,TRBV29-1,few,TRBD1,CSVGTGAGEQYF,TGCAGCGTCGGGACAGGTGCCGGCGAGCAGTACTTC
TRBJ1-4,TRBV5-1,.,.,CASSLIAGLNEKLFF,TGCGCCAGCAGCTTGATCGCAGGACTTAATGAAAAACTGTTTTTT
TRBJ1-1,TRBV7-8,.,.,CASSRRDFKAFF,TGTGCCAGCAGCCGAAGGGATTTTAAAGCTTTCTTT
TRBJ2-6,TRBV10-3,few,.,CAISYQGSGANVLTF,TGTGCCATCAGTTACCAGGGGTCTGGGGCCAACGTCCTGACTTTC
TRBJ1-6,TRBV28,.,.,CASSFQGHNSPLHF,TGTGCCAGCAGTTTCCAGGGGCATAATTCACCCCTCCACTTT